This T cell receptor beta chain was obtained from a study of Ad26.COV2.S vaccination and SARS-CoV-2 variants. In the study overall: It was the COV1001 Ad26.COV2.S trial arm that included the donor.

As for treatment: roughly 18 received Ad26.COV2.S at low or high dose, single or two shots; roughly 5 received placebo; per-sample allocation not given. Collection of samples fell on day 63 after the first vaccine or placebo injection. The method was immunoSEQ multiplex PCR; TCRdb's version includes in-frame clones alone and lacks a portion of them. This table holds fewer than 500,000 clones, less than 95% found once. Germline CDR1 MGHDK, CDR2 SYGVNS. This CDR3 has 14 residues. The trim removed 6 bases at V and 6 bases at J, leaving 6 bases unmatched. The sequencing used peripheral blood, collected in a trial of Ad26.COV2.S vaccine versus placebo. The rearrangement uses TRBV25-1 and TRBJ2-7, with 12 bases that match TRBD2. This sequence was found in a person between 18 and 65 years old who received the Ad26.COV2.S COVID-19 vaccine or a placebo. The CDR3 reads CASSLAGGVGEQYF. The CDR3 DNA sequence: TGTGCCAGCAGCCTAGCGGGAGGGGTCGGCGAGCAGTACTTC.